One T cell receptor beta chain is described in this entry. Its antigen is not yet known. No much larger clone is present one base from it, and per-base qualities are unavailable. This sample was taken from a study of blood T cell repertoires in COVID-19 (dated by TCRdb to 2020 to 2021). Notes on the research overall: Samples covering the acute and convalescent phases of COVID-19 were provided by collaborators in the United States, Italy and Spain. The material from the prospective study consisted of cDNA or gDNA derived from T cells, B-cell-depleted T cells, or PBMCs. The dataset comprised deeply sampled blood TCRbeta repertoires from subjects exposed to, actively infected with, or recovered from COVID-19. The repertoires were made available in a free public database intended to serve as a resource for research on the immune response to SARS-CoV-2. Samples were obtained from the ongoing ImmuneRACE study (first 160 participants) and from 1,254 subjects provided by 6 global collaborators. The sample metadata nearly always contained a de-identified subject ID, COVID-19 status, age in years and sex. Where available, HLA class I and class II types were obtained from metadata supplied by the sample provider rather than from assay-based typing. What the work shows at the level of the full study, not this receptor alone: How much clinical and demographic metadata was included differed by source and by participant, and the metadata was provided uncurated.

Whole blood was collected in K2EDTA tubes by collaborating institutions according to the institutions' own protocols. For TCRbeta analysis, collaborator samples were shipped as frozen whole blood, as isolated PBMCs, or as DNA extracted from either sample type. TCRbeta CDR3 regions were amplified from genomic DNA using the immunoSEQ Assay, a bias-controlled multiplex PCR. The source study handled its data this way. The number of nucleated cells in each sample was estimated by amplification of reference gene primers within the assay. To quantify the absolute abundance of each unique TCRbeta CDR3 rearrangement, sequence reads were collapsed and filtered. For each sample, productive Simpson clonality was calculated as the square root of Simpson's diversity index over productive rearrangements. Drawn from immuneACCESS, this table holds only the in-frame rearrangements with V and J called that TCRdb kept. Clones are partly lost; checked studies trace under half to an unresolved V gene and leave the rest unexplained. V and J calls and clone size follow that table, whereas D and trimming were derived from the DNA. The sample table contains approximately 20,000 clones; only one count was recorded for around 83% of them. Together, the top ten hold 48% of the sample.

Including the terminal cysteine and phenylalanine, the CDR3 comprises 15 residues. Left in the record is the CDR3 DNA by itself, 45 bases read in frame from the first base. Taken from the germline V gene, the CDR1 and CDR2 loops are SGHAT and FQNNGV. V was cut back by 2 bases and J by 5 bases, leaving a gap of 12 bases between them. Sequenced sample: peripheral blood. The receptor chain draws on TRBV11-2 and TRBJ1-4, with the D gene uncertain. The clonotype was recovered from a man between 65 and 79 years old with acute or convalescent COVID-19. This receptor carries the CDR3 CASSLRGAENEKLFF. The DNA sequence is TGTGCCAGCAGCTTACGGGGAGCTGAGAATGAAAAACTGTTTTTT.